The present T cell receptor (beta chain) was sequenced within a study of T cell clonotyping in hematopoietic cell transplantation. Germline assignment: CDR1 SNHLY and CDR2 FYNNEI. This CDR3 has 15 amino acids. V lost 7 bases and J lost 5, with 20 bases in between. This clone was seen a single time. Data came from immunoSEQ multiplex PCR; TCRdb stores just in-frame clones and leaves some out. The sample lists under 45,000 clones, around 95% occurring once. Time point indicated: recipient sample about 28 days before transplant, after cytoreduction. This TCR was recovered from a man aged 40-55 years with chronic myeloid leukemia. Some clones in this sample may be carry-over from other donors' samples. This rearrangement joins TRBV2 to TRBJ2-5; the D call may be TRBD1 or TRBD2 (5 bases each). The sample here was peripheral blood mononuclear cells, taken before stem cell transplant. The CDR3 nucleotides read TGTGCCAGCAAAGAGGGGATCGGAGGTGGGGAGACCCAGTACTTC. As protein: CASKEGIGGGETQYF.